The present entry profiles one TCR beta chain with its context. Its antigen remains unknown. The sample originates from a study of cytomegalovirus exposure and HLA in healthy donors. About the research overall: T cells numbering around 190 million yielded some 100 million unique TCR beta sequences in an earlier analysis. General study results and limits: Cytomegalovirus-associated status was assigned to some 180 TCR beta chains.

PCR primers comprised 60 Vbeta and 13 Jbeta primers. Sequencing used immunoSEQ multiplex PCR; TCRdb keeps in-frame clones, though not all of them. The data show roughly 120,000 clones, just under 75% seen once. The V gene lost 7 bases and the J gene lost 3 bases, with 19 bases spanning the gap. Per the germline V gene, CDR1 is MDHEN and CDR2 is SYDVKM. This CDR3 has 16 residues. The TCR sequence derives from a man aged 40-49 years in good health and CMV-seropositive. The chain employs TRBV28 and TRBJ2-1; maybe TRBD2 (5 bases). Sequenced material: PBMCs. The CDR3 coding sequence is TGTGCCAGCACTCCTTATGGCAGCGGAGGCTACAATGAGCAGTTCTTC. This codes for CASTPYGSGGYNEQFF.